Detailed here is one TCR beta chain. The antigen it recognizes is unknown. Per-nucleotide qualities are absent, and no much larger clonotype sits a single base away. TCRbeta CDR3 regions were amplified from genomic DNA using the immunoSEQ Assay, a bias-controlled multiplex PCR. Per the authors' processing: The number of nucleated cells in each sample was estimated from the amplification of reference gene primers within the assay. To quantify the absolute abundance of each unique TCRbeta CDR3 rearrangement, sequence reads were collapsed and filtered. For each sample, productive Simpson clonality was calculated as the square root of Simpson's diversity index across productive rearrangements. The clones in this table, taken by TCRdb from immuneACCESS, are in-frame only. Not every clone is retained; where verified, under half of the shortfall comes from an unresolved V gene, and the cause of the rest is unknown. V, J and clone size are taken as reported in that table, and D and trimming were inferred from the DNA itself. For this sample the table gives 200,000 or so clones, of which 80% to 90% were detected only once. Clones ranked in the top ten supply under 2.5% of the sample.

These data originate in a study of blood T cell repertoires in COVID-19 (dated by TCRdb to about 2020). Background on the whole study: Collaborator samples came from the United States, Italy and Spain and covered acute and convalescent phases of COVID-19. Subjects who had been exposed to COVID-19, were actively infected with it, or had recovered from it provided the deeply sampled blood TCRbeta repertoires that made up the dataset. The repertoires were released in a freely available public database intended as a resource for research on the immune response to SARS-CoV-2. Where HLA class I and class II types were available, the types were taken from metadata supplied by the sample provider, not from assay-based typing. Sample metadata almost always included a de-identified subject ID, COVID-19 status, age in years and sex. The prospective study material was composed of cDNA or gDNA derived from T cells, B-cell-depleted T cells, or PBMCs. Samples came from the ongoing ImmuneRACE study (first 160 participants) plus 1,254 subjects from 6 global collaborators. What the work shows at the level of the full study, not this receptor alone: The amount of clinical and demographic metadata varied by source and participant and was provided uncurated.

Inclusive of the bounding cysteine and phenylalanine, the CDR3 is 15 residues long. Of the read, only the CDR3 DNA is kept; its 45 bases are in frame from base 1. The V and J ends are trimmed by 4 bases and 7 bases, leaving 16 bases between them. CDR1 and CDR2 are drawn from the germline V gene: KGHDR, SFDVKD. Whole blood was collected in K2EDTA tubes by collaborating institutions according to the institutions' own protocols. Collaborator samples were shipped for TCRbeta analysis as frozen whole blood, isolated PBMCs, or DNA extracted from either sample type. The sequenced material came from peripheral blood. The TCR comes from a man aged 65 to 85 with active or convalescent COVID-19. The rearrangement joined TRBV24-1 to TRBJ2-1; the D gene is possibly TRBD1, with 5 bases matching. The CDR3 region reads CATSDSTDIGNEQFF. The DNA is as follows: TGTGCCACCAGTGACTCGACAGATATAGGGAATGAGCAGTTCTTC.